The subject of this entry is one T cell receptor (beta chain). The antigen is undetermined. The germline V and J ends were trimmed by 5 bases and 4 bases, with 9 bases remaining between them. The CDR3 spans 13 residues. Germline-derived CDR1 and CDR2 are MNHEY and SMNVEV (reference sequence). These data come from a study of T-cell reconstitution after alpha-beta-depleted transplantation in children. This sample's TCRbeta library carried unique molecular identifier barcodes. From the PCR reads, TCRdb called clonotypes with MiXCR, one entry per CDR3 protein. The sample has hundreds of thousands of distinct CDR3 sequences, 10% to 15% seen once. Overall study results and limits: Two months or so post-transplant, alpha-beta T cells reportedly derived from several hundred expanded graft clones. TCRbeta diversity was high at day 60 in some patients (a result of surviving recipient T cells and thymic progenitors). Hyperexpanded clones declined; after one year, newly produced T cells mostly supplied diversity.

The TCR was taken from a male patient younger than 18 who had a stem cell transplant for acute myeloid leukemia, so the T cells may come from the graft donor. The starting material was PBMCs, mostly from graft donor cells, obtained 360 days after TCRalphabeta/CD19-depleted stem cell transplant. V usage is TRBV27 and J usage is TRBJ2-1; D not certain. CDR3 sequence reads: CASSPPRYNEQFF. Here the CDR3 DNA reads TGTGCCAGCAGTCCCCCTCGGTACAATGAGCAGTTCTTC.